What follows are 27 T cell receptor beta chains derived from one specimen sequenced in a study of T cell repertoires in cytomegalovirus infection. TCRdb re-analysed the reads in MiXCR, keeping a single row per CDR3 protein. The profile shows hundreds of thousands of distinct CDR3 sequences, roughly 36% of them singletons. Antigen specificity for these receptors is unknown. The material sequenced was cultured PBMCs, taken from culture after CMV antigen stimulation. Receptors were obtained from a human donor in good health (CMV status not recorded). Some clones in this sample may be carry-over from other donors' samples.

At least ten counts were recorded for this clonotype. J is TRBJ1-3 and V is TRBV7-2; weak D call: TRBD1 (6 bases). Trimming shortened V by 2 bases and J by 0 bases, and 8 bases separated the two germline ends. CDR1 and CDR2 from the germline V gene are SGHTA and FQGNSA. The CDR3 runs 15 residues. The CDR3: CASSLRGISGNTIYF. In nucleotides, the CDR3 is TGTGCCAGCAGCTTAAGGGGGATCTCTGGAAACACCATATATTTT.

This chain connects TRBV27 to TRBJ2-2; 7 bases match TRBD2. This CDR3 has 16 residues. V lost 5 bases and J lost 4; bases outside the gene matches: 10. Germline CDR1 and CDR2: MNHEY and SMNVEV (reference sequence). As DNA, the CDR3 is TGTGCCAGCAGTCTCCGACTAGCCGATCTCACCGGGGAGCTGTTTTTT. This codes for CASSLRLADLTGELFF.

This clonotype has ten or more counts. V gene TRBV7-9 combines with J gene TRBJ1-5; D gene unclear. From germline, CDR1 is SEHNR and CDR2 FQNEAQ (reference sequence). There are 12 residues in the CDR3. With 3 bases removed from V and 6 bases from J, the gap between germline ends came to 6 bases. The CDR3 nucleotides are TGTGCCAGCAGCTTTGAGGGTCAGCCCCAGCATTTT. It specifies CASSFEGQPQHF.

This clonotype was detected many times. The rearrangement joins TRBV7-8 to TRBJ2-1, with unresolved D. The CDR3 is 14 amino acids. The germline CDR1 and CDR2 sequences are SGHVS and FQNEAQ. The V end lost 1 base, the J end lost 4 bases, and 8 bases lay between the germline ends. CDR3 region: CASSLERQYNEQFF. Written as DNA, the CDR3 is TGTGCCAGCAGCTTAGAACGGCAGTACAATGAGCAGTTCTTC.

The rearrangement uses TRBV4-2 and TRBJ2-3; D possibly matches TRBD1 or TRBD2 (6 bases each). The CDR3 loop spans 16 amino acids. CDR1 and CDR2 from the germline V gene are LGHNA and YNFKEQ. The V end lost 1 base, the J end lost 1 base, and 12 bases lay between the germline ends. The CDR3 here is CASSQGGRGRTDTQYF. CDR3 nucleotides: TGTGCCAGCAGCCAAGGTGGACGGGGGCGCACAGATACGCAGTATTTT.

J is TRBJ1-1 and V is TRBV6-1; no definite D call. CDR1 is MNHNS and CDR2 is SASEGT in the germline V gene. This CDR3 has 13 residues. Trimming took 6 bases from V and 3 from J, leaving 11 bases between them. CDR3 coding DNA: TGTGCCAGCAGAGACCACTGGGACACTGAAGCTTTCTTT. It encodes CASRDHWDTEAFF.

The V and J genes are TRBV19 and TRBJ1-5, with D unresolved. CDR1 and CDR2 (germline): LNHDA, SQIVND (reference sequence). The ends were cut back, 3 bases at V and 6 bases at J, with 9 bases in the middle. The CDR3 is made up of 13 amino acids. The CDR3 loop is CASSIRETQPQHF. CDR3 bases: TGTGCCAGTAGTATCCGGGAAACTCAGCCCCAGCATTTT.

V is TRBV10-3 and J is TRBJ2-1, with 13 bases lining up with TRBD2. The germline gives CDR1 ENHRY, CDR2 SYGVKD. This CDR3 is 14 amino acids long. The ends lost 10 bases at V and 9 bases at J; junction bases unmatched: 9. The CDR3 nucleotides read TGTGCCACCCGGACTAGCGGGAGTACGGGTGAGCAGTTCTTC. Translating it yields CATRTSGSTGEQFF.

This clonotype was observed once. The rearrangement links TRBV6-6 to TRBJ2-3; 10 bases line up with TRBD2. V was pared by 7 bases and J by 1 base, with 5 bases of the junction left unmatched. CDR3 length equals 15 residues. The germline V gene has CDR1 MNHNY and CDR2 SVGAGI (reference sequence). CDR3 in DNA: TGTGCCAGCACCGATCTAGCGGGAGGCACAGATACGCAGTATTTT. Translated, it gives CASTDLAGGTDTQYF.

This chain connects TRBV7-2 to TRBJ1-2; no clear D gene. Germline loops: CDR1 SGHTA, CDR2 FQGNSA. Trimming removed 1 base at V and 4 bases at J, with 13 bases between. The CDR3 is 15 amino acids. The CDR3 loop is CASSLGPTVVYGYTF. DNA of the CDR3: TGTGCCAGCAGCTTAGGGCCCACAGTGGTCTATGGCTACACCTTC.

This clonotype was found a few times. V usage is TRBV12-5 and J usage is TRBJ1-1, with a tentative D call TRBD1 (6 bases). V lost 2 bases and J 3 bases, leaving 10 bases between the germline ends. The V gene's germline CDR1 is LGHNT and CDR2 FRNRAP. The CDR3 length is 14 residues. For the CDR3, the DNA is TGTGCTAGTGGTTTGCGGGGGGCGGACACTGAAGCTTTCTTT. It yields the protein CASGLRGADTEAFF.

This rearrangement joins TRBV3-1 to TRBJ2-1, with TRBD2 matching 12 bases. Germline V gives CDR1 LGHDT, CDR2 YNNKEL (reference sequence). CDR3 length: 18 amino acids. Trimming took 2 bases from V and 9 from J; bases not matched to a gene: 14. CDR3 coding DNA: TGTGCCAGCAGCCAACCATCAACTAGCGGGAGGTTCACCCCTGAGCAGTTCTTC. It yields the protein CASSQPSTSGRFTPEQFF.

This clonotype showed up just a few times. The chain combines TRBV9 with TRBJ2-3; D perhaps matches TRBD2 (6 bases). The CDR3 extends over 16 amino acids. The germline CDR1 and CDR2 sequences are SGDLS and YYNGEE. Trimming removed 4 bases at V and 6 bases at J, with 21 bases between. In DNA, the CDR3 is TGTGCCAGCAGCTCTGATGTAGGGAGGCCCCCGGATACGCAGTATTTT. Translation: CASSSDVGRPPDTQYF. Full variable domain (outside the CDR3, taken from reference TRBV9 and TRBJ2-3): DSGVTQTPKHLITATGQRVTLRCSPRSGDLSVYWYQQSLDQGLQFLIQYYNGEERAKGNILERFSAQQFPDLHSELNLSSLELGDSALYFCASSSDVGRPPDTQYFGPGTRLTVL.

Only a few counts were recorded for this clonotype. The gene calls are TRBV7-9 and TRBJ2-1; 12 bases line up with TRBD2. Germline assignment: CDR1 SEHNR and CDR2 FQNEAQ (reference sequence). The CDR3 contains 16 residues. V lost 5 bases and J lost 9; bases outside the gene matches: 11. The CDR3 here is CASSHGLAGPSGEQFF. The CDR3 DNA follows: TGTGCCAGCAGCCACGGACTAGCGGGACCGAGCGGTGAGCAGTTCTTC.

The J gene is TRBJ2-7, the V gene TRBV29-1, with 8 bases identical to TRBD1. The CDR3 extends over 14 amino acids. The V gene end was trimmed by 5 bases and the J gene end by 4 bases; junction bases not matched to a gene: 10. The germline V gene has CDR1 SQVTM and CDR2 ANQGSEA. The CDR3 nucleotides are TGCAGCGTTACCGGACAGGGTTTAAGTTACGAGCAGTACTTC. Translation gives CSVTGQGLSYEQYF.

This clonotype was recorded at least ten times. The V gene is TRBV7-2, the J gene TRBJ1-5; 7 bases map to TRBD1. The CDR3 has 15 amino acids. V was clipped by 3 bases and J by 7 bases; unmatched bases: 9. Germline V lookup: CDR1 SGHTA, CDR2 FQGNSA. The CDR3 nucleotides are TGTGCCAGCAGCTTCCAGACAGGGAATGGGCAGCCCCAGCATTTT. It codes for CASSFQTGNGQPQHF.

In this sample, this clonotype turned up many times. This chain joins TRBV6-6 and TRBJ1-4, with 8 bases lining up with TRBD1. Trimming removed 6 bases from V and 8 bases from J; junction bases left unmatched: 8. CDR1 and CDR2 from the germline V gene are MNHNY and SVGAGI (reference sequence). The length of the CDR3 is 14 residues. The CDR3 is CASSEDRVDEKLFF. CDR3 bases: TGTGCCAGCAGCGAGGACAGGGTTGACGAAAAACTGTTTTTT.

There are a few counts of this clonotype. The chain uses TRBV19 and TRBJ2-7, with 13 bases aligning to TRBD2. Germline lookup yields CDR1 LNHDA and CDR2 SQIVND (reference sequence). V lost 6 bases and J lost 4; bases outside the gene matches: 6. This CDR3 comprises 15 residues. The CDR3 protein is CASSGGTSGMYEQYF. The CDR3 DNA sequence: TGTGCCAGTAGCGGGGGGACTAGCGGGATGTACGAGCAGTACTTC.

The gene calls are TRBV6-2 or TRBV6-3 and TRBJ2-7; TRBD1 agrees at 12 bases. The CDR3 contains 14 residues. Germline V CDR1 and CDR2: MNHEY, SVGEGT. J was trimmed by 5 bases and V by 6 bases; bases with no gene match: 5. The CDR3 DNA is TGTGCCAGCAGATCAGGGACAGGGGGCGACGAGCAGTACTTC. This encodes CASRSGTGGDEQYF.

The genes are TRBV4-1 and TRBJ2-7; D tentatively reads TRBD1 or TRBD2 (5 bases each). Germline V gene lookup returns CDR1 MGHRA and CDR2 YSYEKL. Trimming removed 1 base from V and 2 bases from J, with 21 bases in between. The CDR3 is made up of 18 amino acids. The CDR3 DNA reads TGCGCCAGCAGCCAAGCAACCCGAGGGGACCTGGCTCCCTACGAGCAGTACTTC. Protein product: CASSQATRGDLAPYEQYF.

In this sample, this clonotype turned up a few times. V gene TRBV6-2 or TRBV6-3 combines with J gene TRBJ2-1, with 12 nucleotides matching TRBD2. Unmatched junction bases numbered 10, after V lost 6 bases and J lost 10 bases. The CDR3 has 15 residues. CDR1 is MNHEY, CDR2 SVGEGT, per germline. CDR3: CASSPGTSGHREQFF. In nucleotides, the CDR3 is TGTGCCAGCAGCCCCGGGACTAGCGGGCACAGGGAGCAGTTCTTC.

This clonotype came up a few times. The chain has TRBV12-3 or TRBV12-4 and TRBJ2-7, with D hard to call. Trimming removed 5 bases at V and 5 bases at J, with 16 bases between. This CDR3 has 14 amino acids. The CDR3, as DNA: TGTGCCAGCAGTCCCGTCGCAAAGGGTGACGAGCAGTACTTC. This translates into CASSPVAKGDEQYF.

This clonotype was found many times. The chain couples TRBV12-3 or TRBV12-4 to TRBJ1-4, with 9 bases matching TRBD1. CDR3 length: 15 residues. V lost 5 bases to trimming and J lost 6 bases; unmatched junction nucleotides: 7. This chain's CDR3 is CASSTTGTGHEKLFF. CDR3 DNA: TGTGCCAGCAGTACCACCGGGACAGGGCATGAAAAACTGTTTTTT.

The gene calls are TRBV24-1 and TRBJ2-1; 12 bases map to TRBD2. Per the germline V gene, CDR1 is KGHDR and CDR2 is SFDVKD. The V gene end was trimmed by 2 bases and the J gene end by 9 bases; junction bases not matched to a gene: 7. This CDR3 region has 16 residues. The CDR3 loop reads CATSDYSSGRVGEQFF. The CDR3 region has the DNA TGTGCCACCAGTGATTATTCTAGCGGGAGGGTTGGTGAGCAGTTCTTC.

This clonotype came up a few times. This chain uses TRBV7-2 with TRBJ2-1; D is ambiguous. The CDR3 totals 12 residues. CDR1 is SGHTA, CDR2 FQGNSA, per germline. V lost 3 bases to trimming and J lost 6 bases, with 6 bases between them. CDR3 coding DNA: TGTGCCAGCAGCTTTCTATTCAATGAGCAGTTCTTC. Protein product: CASSFLFNEQFF.

This clonotype was found a few times. The genes are TRBV7-9 and TRBJ1-1; D remains ambiguous. The germline V and J ends were trimmed by 2 bases and 8 bases, with 9 bases remaining between them. The CDR3 sequence is 12 residues long. CDR1 SEHNR and CDR2 FQNEAQ come from the germline V gene (reference sequence). The CDR3 is CASSLLSWEAFF. CDR3 in DNA: TGTGCCAGCAGCTTACTCTCTTGGGAAGCTTTCTTT.

This clonotype appeared a few times. The chain carries TRBV5-5 and TRBJ2-3; D is perhaps TRBD2 (5 bases). The CDR3 length is 14 residues. Trimming pared 2 bases from V and 3 bases from J, leaving 10 bases between. Looked up from germline, CDR1 is SGHKS and CDR2 is YYEKEE (reference sequence). In DNA, the CDR3 is TGTGCCAGCAGCTTCTTCTCGGGAACAGATACGCAGTATTTT. Translation gives CASSFFSGTDTQYF.